A selection of T cell receptor beta chains follows, all from one sample in a study of shared clonotypes between healthy human individuals. Using immunoSEQ multiplex PCR, the repertoire was profiled, and TCRdb retains in-frame clones only, with some absent. The table shows under 2.5 million clones, with 85% to 95% occurring only once. The specimen was naive CD4+ T cells from PBMCs. These receptors were taken from a man younger than 35 in good health. Some clones in this sample may be carry-over from other donors' samples. The CDR3 runs from the conserved cysteine through the conserved F or W.

J: TRBJ1-2; V: TRBV9; CDR3: CASSPGHVRNYGYTF
J: TRBJ2-1; V: TRBV4-1; CDR3: CASSLRTYNEQFF
J: TRBJ2-2; V: TRBV19; CDR3: CASSMWGQGNTGELFF
J: TRBJ2-3; V: TRBV5-1; CDR3: CASSLAERTDTQYF
J: TRBJ1-1; V: TRBV2; CDR3: CASSEQINTEAFF
J: TRBJ2-4; V: TRBV4-1; CDR3: CASTSGRALEQNIQYF
J: TRBJ1-1; V: TRBV29-1; CDR3: CSVARGNTEAFF
J: TRBJ1-2; V: TRBV6-5; CDR3: CASSQRTSNYGYTF
J: TRBJ2-2; V: TRBV10-2; CDR3: CASSGTSGTTGELFF
J: TRBJ2-7; V: TRBV11-1; CDR3: CASSWGPDRAYEQYF
J: TRBJ1-3; V: TRBV7-9; CDR3: CASSLSNQGAIYF
J: TRBJ2-7; V: TRBV14; CDR3: CASSPLGLAGVYEQYF
J: TRBJ2-2; V: TRBV7-9; CDR3: CASSPSRREKGTGELFF
J: TRBJ2-5; V: TRBV19; CDR3: CASSTPGGPGAQYF
J: TRBJ2-5; V: TRBV12-5; CDR3: CASGDQGGETQYF
J: TRBJ2-7; V: TRBV4-1; CDR3: CASSRTSGSESYEQYF
J: TRBJ2-4; V: TRBV11-2; CDR3: CASSPPPTSPKNIQYF
J: TRBJ1-2; V: TRBV28; CDR3: CASRTVFGYTF
J: TRBJ2-1; V: TRBV18; CDR3: CASSPSESRGFF
J: TRBJ2-1; V: TRBV4-2; CDR3: CASSQVARGLANNEQFF
J: TRBJ2-3; V: TRBV28; CDR3: CASGALSTDTQYF
J: TRBJ2-3; V: TRBV28; CDR3: CATQPGGTDTQYF
J: TRBJ2-3; V: TRBV28; CDR3: CASMASGLDTQYF
J: TRBJ2-7; V: TRBV6-1; CDR3: CASSGYTSYEQYF
J: TRBJ2-7; V: TRBV28; CDR3: CASSLTGGKKIEQYF
J: TRBJ2-7; V: TRBV21-1; CDR3: CASSKGKDSAYEQYF
J: TRBJ2-1; V: TRBV9; CDR3: CASSVARGWDRSNEQFF
J: TRBJ2-7; V: TRBV5-6; CDR3: CASSFGRGRGLTVYEQYF
J: TRBJ2-7; V: TRBV2; CDR3: CASSVVGYEQYF
J: TRBJ2-2; V: TRBV6-1; CDR3: CASSAGTGGTGELFF
J: TRBJ1-4; V: TRBV2; CDR3: CASRRREDRGRTTNEKLFF
J: TRBJ2-5; V: TRBV5-4; CDR3: CASRGRAAETQYF
J: TRBJ2-5; V: TRBV7-9; CDR3: CASSLSGIETQYF
J: TRBJ1-4; V: TRBV30; CDR3: CAWSEGLNEKLFF
J: TRBJ2-7; V: TRBV5-1; CDR3: CASSLRSGSFYEQYF
J: TRBJ2-3; V: TRBV27; CDR3: CASSLSIIPDTQYF
J: TRBJ1-2; V: TRBV15; CDR3: CATSRGGQAGGYTF
J: TRBJ1-2; V: TRBV19; CDR3: CASMEGAPYGYTF
J: TRBJ1-6; V: TRBV30; CDR3: CAYTGQEYSPLHF
J: TRBJ1-5; V: TRBV7-2; CDR3: CASSLGQGWDQPQHF
J: TRBJ2-7; V: TRBV7-8; CDR3: CASSPQVAAEQYF
J: TRBJ1-1; V: TRBV29-1; CDR3: CSAGTGDGLTEAFF
J: TRBJ1-2; V: TRBV4-2; CDR3: CASSQGTGDNYGYTF
J: TRBJ1-2; V: TRBV9; CDR3: CASSGDLTIYGYTF
J: TRBJ1-4; V: TRBV27; CDR3: CASSWTGAFNEKLFF